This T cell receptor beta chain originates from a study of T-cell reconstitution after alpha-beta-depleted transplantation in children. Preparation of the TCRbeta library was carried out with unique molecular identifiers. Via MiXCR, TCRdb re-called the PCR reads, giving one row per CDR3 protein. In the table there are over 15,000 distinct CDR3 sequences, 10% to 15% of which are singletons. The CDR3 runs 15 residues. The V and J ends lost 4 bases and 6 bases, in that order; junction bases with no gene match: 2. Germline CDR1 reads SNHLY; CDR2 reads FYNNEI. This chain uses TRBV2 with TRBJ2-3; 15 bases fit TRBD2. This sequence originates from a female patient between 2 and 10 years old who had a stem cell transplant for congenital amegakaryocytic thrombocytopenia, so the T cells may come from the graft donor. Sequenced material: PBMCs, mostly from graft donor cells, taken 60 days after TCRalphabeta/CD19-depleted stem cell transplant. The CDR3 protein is CASSAGLAGGDTQYF. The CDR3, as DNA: TGTGCCAGCAGTGCCGGACTAGCGGGAGGGGATACGCAGTATTTT.